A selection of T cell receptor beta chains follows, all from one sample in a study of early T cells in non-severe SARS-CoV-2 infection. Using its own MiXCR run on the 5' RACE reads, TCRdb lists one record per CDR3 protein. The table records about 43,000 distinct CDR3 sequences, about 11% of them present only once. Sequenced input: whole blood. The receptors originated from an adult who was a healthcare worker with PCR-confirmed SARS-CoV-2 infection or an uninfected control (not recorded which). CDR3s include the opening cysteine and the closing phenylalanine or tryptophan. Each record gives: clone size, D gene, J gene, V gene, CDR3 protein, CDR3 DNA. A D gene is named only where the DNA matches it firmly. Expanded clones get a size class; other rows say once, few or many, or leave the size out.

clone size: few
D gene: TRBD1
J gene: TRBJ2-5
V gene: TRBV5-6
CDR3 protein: CASSPPEGTGSFETQYF
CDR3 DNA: TGTGCCAGCAGCCCACCTGAAGGGACAGGGTCCTTTGAGACCCAGTACTTC

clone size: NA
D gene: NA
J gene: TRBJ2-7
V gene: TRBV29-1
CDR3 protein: CSIPGPSYEQYF
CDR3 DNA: TGCAGCATTCCGGGCCCTTCCTACGAGCAGTACTTC

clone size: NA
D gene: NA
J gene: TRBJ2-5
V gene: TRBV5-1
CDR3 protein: CASSLEGLEGQETQYF
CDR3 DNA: TGCGCCAGCAGCTTGGAGGGACTGGAGGGCCAAGAGACCCAGTACTTC

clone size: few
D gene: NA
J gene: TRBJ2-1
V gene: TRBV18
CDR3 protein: CASSPGGTYNEQFF
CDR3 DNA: TGTGCCAGCTCACCTGGGGGGACCTACAATGAGCAGTTCTTC

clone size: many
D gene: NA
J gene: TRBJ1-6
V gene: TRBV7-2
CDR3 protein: CASSLWADNSPLHF
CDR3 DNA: TGTGCCAGCAGCTTATGGGCAGATAATTCACCCCTCCACTTT

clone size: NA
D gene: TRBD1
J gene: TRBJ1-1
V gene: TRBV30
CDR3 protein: CAWSRDRGAEAFF
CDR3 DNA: TGTGCCTGGAGCAGGGACAGGGGCGCTGAAGCTTTCTTT

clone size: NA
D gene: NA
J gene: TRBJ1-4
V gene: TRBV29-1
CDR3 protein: CSVEGYEKLFF
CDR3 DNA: TGCAGCGTTGAAGGTTATGAAAAACTGTTTTTT

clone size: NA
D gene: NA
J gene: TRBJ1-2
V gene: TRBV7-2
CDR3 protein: CASSLRSGPGYTF
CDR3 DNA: TGTGCCAGCAGCTTAAGGTCCGGGCCTGGCTACACCTTC

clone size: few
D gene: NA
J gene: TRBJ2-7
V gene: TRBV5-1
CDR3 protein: CASSSKAGGSYEQYF
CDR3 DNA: TGCGCCAGCAGCTCCAAAGCCGGGGGCTCCTACGAGCAGTACTTC

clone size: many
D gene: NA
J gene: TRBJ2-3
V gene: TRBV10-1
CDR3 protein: CASSEGAQDTQYF
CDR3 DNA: TGCGCCAGCAGTGAGGGGGCACAAGATACGCAGTATTTT

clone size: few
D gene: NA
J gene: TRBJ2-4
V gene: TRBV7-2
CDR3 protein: CASSLYPTKNIQYF
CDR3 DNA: TGTGCCAGCAGCTTATACCCCACCAAAAACATTCAGTACTTC

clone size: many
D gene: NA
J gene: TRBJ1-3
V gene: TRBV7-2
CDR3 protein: CASTVAGALGSGNTIYF
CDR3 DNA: TGTGCCAGCACCGTAGCGGGGGCGCTAGGTTCTGGAAACACCATATATTTT